The clone carrying this T cell receptor beta chain was observed a single time. Its antigen is not known. These data come from a study of shared clonotypes between healthy human individuals. The CDR3 extends over 13 amino acids. In germline, CDR1 is SGHDN, CDR2 FVKESK. Trimming at V came to 1 base and at J to 10 bases, leaving 5 bases not matched to a gene. Data came from immunoSEQ multiplex PCR; TCRdb stores just in-frame clones and leaves some out. The sample consists of roughly 2.4 million clones, nearly 97% of them appearing once. General study points: Rarefaction gave evidence that sorted-subset sequencing remained incomplete despite large depth. Naive subsets, compared against memory subsets, generally had larger estimated richness values.

The specimen was naive CD4+ T cells sorted from blood. Described subset: CD45RA+ positively selected. V usage is TRBV14 and J usage is TRBJ2-7; 9 bases agree with TRBD1. This TCR came from a man younger than 35 in good health. Here the CDR3 DNA reads TGTGCCAGCAGCCAAGCCACAGGGGGCGCTCAGTACTTC. This translates into CASSQATGGAQYF.